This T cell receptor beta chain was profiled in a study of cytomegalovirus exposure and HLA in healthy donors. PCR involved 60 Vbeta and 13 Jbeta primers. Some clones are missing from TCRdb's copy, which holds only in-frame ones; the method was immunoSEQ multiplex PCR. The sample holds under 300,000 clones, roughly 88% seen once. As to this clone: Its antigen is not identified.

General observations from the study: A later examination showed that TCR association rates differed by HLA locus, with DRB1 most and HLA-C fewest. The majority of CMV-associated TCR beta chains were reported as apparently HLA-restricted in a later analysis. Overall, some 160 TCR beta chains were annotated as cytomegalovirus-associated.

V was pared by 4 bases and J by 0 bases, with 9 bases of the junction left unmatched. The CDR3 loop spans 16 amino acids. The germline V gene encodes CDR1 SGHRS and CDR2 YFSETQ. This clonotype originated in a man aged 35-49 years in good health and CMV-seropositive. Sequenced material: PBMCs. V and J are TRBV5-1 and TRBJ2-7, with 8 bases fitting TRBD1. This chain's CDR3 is CASSPTPTGASYEQYF. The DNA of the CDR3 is TGCGCCAGCAGCCCCACCCCGACAGGGGCCTCCTACGAGCAGTACTTC.